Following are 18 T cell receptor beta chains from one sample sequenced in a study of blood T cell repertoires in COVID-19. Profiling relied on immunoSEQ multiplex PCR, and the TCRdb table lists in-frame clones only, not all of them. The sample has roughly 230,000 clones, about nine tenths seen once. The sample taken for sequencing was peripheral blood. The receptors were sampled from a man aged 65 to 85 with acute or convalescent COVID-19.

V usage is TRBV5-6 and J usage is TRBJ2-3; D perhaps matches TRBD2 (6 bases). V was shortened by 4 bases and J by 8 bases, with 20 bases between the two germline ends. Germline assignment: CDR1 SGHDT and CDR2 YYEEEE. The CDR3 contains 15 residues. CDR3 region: CASSPSGLFESTQYF. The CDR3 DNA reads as TGTGCCAGCAGCCCCTCGGGACTCTTCGAGTCTACGCAGTATTTT.

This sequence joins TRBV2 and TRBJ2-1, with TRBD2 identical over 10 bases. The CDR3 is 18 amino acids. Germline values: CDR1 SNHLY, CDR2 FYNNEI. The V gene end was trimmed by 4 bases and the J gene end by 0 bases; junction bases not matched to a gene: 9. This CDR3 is CASSGTSGALASYNEQFF. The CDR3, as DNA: TGTGCCAGCAGTGGGACTAGCGGAGCTCTTGCCTCCTACAATGAGCAGTTCTTC.

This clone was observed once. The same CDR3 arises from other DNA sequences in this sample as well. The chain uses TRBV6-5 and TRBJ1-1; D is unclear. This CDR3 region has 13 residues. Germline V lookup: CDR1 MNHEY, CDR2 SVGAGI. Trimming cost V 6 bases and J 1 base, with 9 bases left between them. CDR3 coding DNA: TGTGCCAGCAGACGCCAGCGGAACACTGAAGCTTTCTTT. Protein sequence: CASRRQRNTEAFF.

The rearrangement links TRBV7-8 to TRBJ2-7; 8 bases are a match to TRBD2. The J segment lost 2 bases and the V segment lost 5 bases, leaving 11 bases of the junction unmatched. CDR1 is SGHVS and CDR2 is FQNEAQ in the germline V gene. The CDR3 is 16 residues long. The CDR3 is CASSAQLAGEPYEQYF. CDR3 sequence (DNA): TGTGCCAGCAGCGCCCAGCTAGCGGGTGAACCCTACGAGCAGTACTTC.

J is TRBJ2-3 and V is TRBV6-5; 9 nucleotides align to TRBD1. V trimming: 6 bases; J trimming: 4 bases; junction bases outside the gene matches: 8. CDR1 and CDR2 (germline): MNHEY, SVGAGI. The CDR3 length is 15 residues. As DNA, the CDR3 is TGTGCCAGCAGCCGAGGAACAGGGGGCGCAGATACGCAGTATTTT. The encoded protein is CASSRGTGGADTQYF.

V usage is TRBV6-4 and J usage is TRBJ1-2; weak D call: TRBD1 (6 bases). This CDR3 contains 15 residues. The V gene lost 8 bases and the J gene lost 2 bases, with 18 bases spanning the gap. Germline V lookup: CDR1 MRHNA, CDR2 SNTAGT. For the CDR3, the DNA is TGTGCCAGCTCACCCGGGGGGGCGATCAACTATGGCTACACCTTC. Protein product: CASSPGGAINYGYTF.

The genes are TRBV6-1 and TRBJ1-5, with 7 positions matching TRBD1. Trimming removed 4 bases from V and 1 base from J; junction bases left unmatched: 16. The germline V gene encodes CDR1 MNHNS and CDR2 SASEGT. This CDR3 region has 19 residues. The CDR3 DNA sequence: TGTGCCAGCAGTGGGGGAATTGACAGGGCGTGGAGGAGCAATCAGCCCCAGCATTTT. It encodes CASSGGIDRAWRSNQPQHF.

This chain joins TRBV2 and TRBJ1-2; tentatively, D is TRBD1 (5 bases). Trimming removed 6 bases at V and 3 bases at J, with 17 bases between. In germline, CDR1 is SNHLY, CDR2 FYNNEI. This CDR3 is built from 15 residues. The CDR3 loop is CASSPTHDSDYGYTF. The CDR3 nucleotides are TGTGCCAGCAGCCCAACTCATGACAGCGACTATGGCTACACCTTC.

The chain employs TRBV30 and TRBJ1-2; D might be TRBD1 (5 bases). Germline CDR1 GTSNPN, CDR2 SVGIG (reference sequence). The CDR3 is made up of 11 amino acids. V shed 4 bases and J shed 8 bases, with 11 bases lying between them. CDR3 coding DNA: TGTGCCTGGACAAGCGGGGACGGCTACACCTTC. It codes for CAWTSGDGYTF. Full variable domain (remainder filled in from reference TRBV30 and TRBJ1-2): SQTIHQWPATLVQPVGSPLSLECTVEGTSNPNLYWYRQAAGRGLQLLFYSVGIGQISSEVPQNLSASRPQDRQFILSSKKLLLSDSGFYLCAWTSGDGYTFGSGTRLTVV.

CDR3 DNA sequence: TGTGCCAGTAGTATCGGTGGGACAGTGAACACTGAAGCTTTCTTT. It specifies CASSIGGTVNTEAFF. J is TRBJ1-1 and V is TRBV19; 7 bases align to TRBD1. The CDR3 runs 15 residues. The V and J ends lost 3 bases and 0 bases, in that order; junction bases with no gene match: 4. Per germline, CDR1 LNHDA and CDR2 SQIVND (reference sequence). The complete variable domain, with remaining parts taken from reference TRBV19 and TRBJ1-1, reads DGGITQSPKYLFRKEGQNVTLSCEQNLNHDAMYWYRQDPGQGLRLIYYSQIVNDFQKGDIAEGYSVSREKKESFPLTVTSAQKNPTAFYLCASSIGGTVNTEAFFGQGTRLTVV.

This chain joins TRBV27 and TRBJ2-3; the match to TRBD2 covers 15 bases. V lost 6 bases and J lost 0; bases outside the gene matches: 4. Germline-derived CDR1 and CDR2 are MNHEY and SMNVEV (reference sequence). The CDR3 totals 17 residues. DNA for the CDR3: TGTGCCAGCAGACCCGGACTAGCGGGAGGGAGCACAGATACGCAGTATTTT. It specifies CASRPGLAGGSTDTQYF.

The CDR3 sequence is CASSWVQTGNTGELFF. Here the CDR3 DNA reads TGTGCCAGCAGTTGGGTCCAGACTGGGAACACCGGGGAGCTGTTTTTT. The rearrangement joins TRBV2 to TRBJ2-2, with D hard to call. The germline gives CDR1 SNHLY, CDR2 FYNNEI. This CDR3 comprises 16 residues. Between the trimmed V and J ends, which lost 5 bases and 1 base, there was a span of 14 bases.

CDR3 nucleotides: TGTGCCTGGAGTGTACTCAGGGACCAAGAGACCCAGTACTTC. It encodes CAWSVLRDQETQYF. The chain carries TRBV30 and TRBJ2-5; possibly TRBD1 for D (5 bases). V was cut by 0 bases and J by 0 bases, with 8 bases left in between. CDR1 and CDR2 (germline): GTSNPN, SVGIG (reference sequence). CDR3 length: 14 residues.

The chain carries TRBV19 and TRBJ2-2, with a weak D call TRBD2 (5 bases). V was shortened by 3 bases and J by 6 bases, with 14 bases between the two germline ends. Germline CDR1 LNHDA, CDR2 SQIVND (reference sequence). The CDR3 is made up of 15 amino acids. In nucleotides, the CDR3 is TGTGCCAGTAGTATTGGACTCGCTCGGGCCGGGGAGCTGTTTTTT. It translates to CASSIGLARAGELFF.

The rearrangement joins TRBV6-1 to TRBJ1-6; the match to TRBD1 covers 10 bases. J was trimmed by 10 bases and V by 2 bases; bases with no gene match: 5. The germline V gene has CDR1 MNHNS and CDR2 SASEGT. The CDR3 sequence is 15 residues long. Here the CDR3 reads CASSERDRGVSPLHF. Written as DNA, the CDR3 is TGTGCCAGCAGTGAACGGGACAGGGGAGTCTCACCCCTCCACTTT.

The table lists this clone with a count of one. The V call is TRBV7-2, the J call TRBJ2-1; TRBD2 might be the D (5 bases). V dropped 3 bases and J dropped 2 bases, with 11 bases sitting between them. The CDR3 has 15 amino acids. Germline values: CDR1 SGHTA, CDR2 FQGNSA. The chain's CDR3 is CASSLERNTYNEQFF. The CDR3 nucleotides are TGTGCCAGCAGCTTGGAGCGGAACACCTACAATGAGCAGTTCTTC.

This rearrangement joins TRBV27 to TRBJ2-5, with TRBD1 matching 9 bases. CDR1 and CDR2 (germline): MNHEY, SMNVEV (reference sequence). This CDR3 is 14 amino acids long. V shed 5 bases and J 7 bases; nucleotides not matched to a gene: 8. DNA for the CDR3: TGTGCCAGCAGTCCAGGGACAGGGCGCCCGACCCAGTACTTC. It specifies CASSPGTGRPTQYF.

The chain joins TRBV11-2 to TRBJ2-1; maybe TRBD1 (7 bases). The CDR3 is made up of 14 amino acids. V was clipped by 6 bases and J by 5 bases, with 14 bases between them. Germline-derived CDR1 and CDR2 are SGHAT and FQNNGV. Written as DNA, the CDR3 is TGTGCCAGCAGTATTCGCAGGGGGGACAATGAGCAGTTCTTC. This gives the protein CASSIRRGDNEQFF.